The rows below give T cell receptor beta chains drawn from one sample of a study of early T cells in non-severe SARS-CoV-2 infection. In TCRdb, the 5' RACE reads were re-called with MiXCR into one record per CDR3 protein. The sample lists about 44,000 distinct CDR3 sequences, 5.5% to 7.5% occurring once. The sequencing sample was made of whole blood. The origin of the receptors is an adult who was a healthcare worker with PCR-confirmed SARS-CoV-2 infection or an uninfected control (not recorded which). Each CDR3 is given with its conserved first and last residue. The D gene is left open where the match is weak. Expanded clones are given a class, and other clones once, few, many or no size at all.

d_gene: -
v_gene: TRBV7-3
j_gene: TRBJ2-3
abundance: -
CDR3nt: TGTGCCAGCAGCGGCGGTAACGACGATACGCAGTATTTT
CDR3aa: CASSGGNDDTQYF

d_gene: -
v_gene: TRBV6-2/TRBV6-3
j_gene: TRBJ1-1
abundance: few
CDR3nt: TGTGCCAGCAGTTATCAGGGCGGAAACACTGAAGCTTTCTTT
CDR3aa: CASSYQGGNTEAFF

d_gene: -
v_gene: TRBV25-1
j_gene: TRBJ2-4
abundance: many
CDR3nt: TGTGCCAGCAGCCTTCAGGGCCCGAACTTC
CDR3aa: CASSLQGPNF

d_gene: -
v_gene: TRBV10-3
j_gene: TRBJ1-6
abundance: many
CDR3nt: TGTGCCATCAGTGATGATGAGAATTCACCCCTCCACTTT
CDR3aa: CAISDDENSPLHF

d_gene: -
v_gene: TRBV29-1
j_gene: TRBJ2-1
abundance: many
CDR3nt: TGCAGCGTTAATGACCTCGCCAAGTTGTACAATGAGCAGTTCTTC
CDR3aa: CSVNDLAKLYNEQFF

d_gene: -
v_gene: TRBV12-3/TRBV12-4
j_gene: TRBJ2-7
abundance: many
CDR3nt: TGTGCCAGCAGTCCTCCCTCGACCGGCGAGCAGTACTTC
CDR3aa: CASSPPSTGEQYF

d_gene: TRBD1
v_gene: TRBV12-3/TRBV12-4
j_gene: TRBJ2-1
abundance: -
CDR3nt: TGTGCCAGCAGTTCCCACAGGGGGAGTGAGCAGTTCTTC
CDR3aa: CASSSHRGSEQFF

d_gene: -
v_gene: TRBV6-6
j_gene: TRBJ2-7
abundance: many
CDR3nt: TGTGCCAGCACCTACGACAACGAGCAGTACTTC
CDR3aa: CASTYDNEQYF

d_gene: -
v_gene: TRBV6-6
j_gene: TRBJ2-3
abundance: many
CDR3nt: TGTGCCAGCAGTGTGTCTGGCACAGATACGCAGTATTTT
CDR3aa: CASSVSGTDTQYF

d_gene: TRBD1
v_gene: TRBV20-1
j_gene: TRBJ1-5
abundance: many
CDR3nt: TGCAGTGCCCAGACAGGGACCGATCAGCCCCAGCATTTT
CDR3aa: CSAQTGTDQPQHF

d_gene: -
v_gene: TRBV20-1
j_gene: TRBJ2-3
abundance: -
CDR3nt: TGCAGTGCTGGGGGCGGGTACACAGATACGCAGTATTTT
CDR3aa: CSAGGGYTDTQYF

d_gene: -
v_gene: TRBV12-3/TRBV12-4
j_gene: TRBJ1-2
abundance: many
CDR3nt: TGTGCCAGCAGACGCGGGTCCTATGGCTACACCTTC
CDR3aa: CASRRGSYGYTF

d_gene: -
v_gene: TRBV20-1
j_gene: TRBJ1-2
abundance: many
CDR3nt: TGCAGTGCTAGGGGGTCCAGCTATGGCTACACCTTC
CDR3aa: CSARGSSYGYTF

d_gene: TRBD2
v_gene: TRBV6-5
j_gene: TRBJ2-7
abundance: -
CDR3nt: TGTGCCAGCAGTGGGACTACCCGTTCCTACGAGCAGTACTTC
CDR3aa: CASSGTTRSYEQYF

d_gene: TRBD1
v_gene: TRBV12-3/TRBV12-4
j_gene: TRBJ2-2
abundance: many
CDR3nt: TGTGCCAGCAGGACAGGACAGGATGACACCGGGGAGCTGTTTTTT
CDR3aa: CASRTGQDDTGELFF

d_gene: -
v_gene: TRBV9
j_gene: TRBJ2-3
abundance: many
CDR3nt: TGTGCCAGCAGCCTAACCACAGGGTCAGATACGCAGTATTTT
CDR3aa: CASSLTTGSDTQYF

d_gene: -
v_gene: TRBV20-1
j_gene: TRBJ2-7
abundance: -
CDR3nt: TGCAGTGCTAGAGATCTAGGCTACGAGCAGTACTTC
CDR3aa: CSARDLGYEQYF

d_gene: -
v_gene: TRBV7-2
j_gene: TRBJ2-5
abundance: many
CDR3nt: TGTGCCAGCAGCTTAAGAGGTCGGGTATCAGAGACCCAGTACTTC
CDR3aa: CASSLRGRVSETQYF

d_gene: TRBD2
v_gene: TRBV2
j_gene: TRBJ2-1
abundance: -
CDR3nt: TGTGCCAGCAGTGCGTCTAGCGGGGCATACAATGAGCAGTTCTTC
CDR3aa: CASSASSGAYNEQFF

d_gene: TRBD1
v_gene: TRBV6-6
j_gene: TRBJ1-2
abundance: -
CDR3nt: TGTGCCAGCAGTTACCGGACAGGTACCAACTATGGCTACACCTTC
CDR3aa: CASSYRTGTNYGYTF

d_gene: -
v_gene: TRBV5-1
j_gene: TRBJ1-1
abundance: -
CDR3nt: TGCGCCAGCAGCTCCTCAGGAATATTGAACACTGAAGCTTTCTTT
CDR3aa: CASSSSGILNTEAFF

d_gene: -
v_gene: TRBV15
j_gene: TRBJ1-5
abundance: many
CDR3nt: TGTGCCACCAGCAAAACGGACAGTATATCGCCCCAGCATTTT
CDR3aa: CATSKTDSISPQHF

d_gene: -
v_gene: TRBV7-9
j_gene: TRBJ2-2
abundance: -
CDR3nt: TGTGCCAGCAGCTTAACTAGGCCCCTCGAACGGCGGAACACCGGGGAGCTGATTTTT
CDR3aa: CASSLTRPLERRNTGELIF

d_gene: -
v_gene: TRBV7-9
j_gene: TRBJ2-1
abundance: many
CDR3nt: TGTGCCAGCAGCTTAGGGCCCCTAGGGTCCTACAATGAGCAGTTCTTC
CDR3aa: CASSLGPLGSYNEQFF

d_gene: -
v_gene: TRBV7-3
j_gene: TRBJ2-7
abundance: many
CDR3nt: TGTGCCAGCAGCCCCACCCACGCCTCCTCCGAGCAGTACTTC
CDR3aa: CASSPTHASSEQYF

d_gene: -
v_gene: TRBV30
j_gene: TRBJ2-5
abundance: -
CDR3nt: TGTGCCTGGAGTGGAGAGACCCAGTACTTC
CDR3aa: CAWSGETQYF

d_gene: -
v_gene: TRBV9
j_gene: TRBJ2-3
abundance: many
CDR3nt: TGTGCCAGCAGCGTCTCCGGGACGACCGATACGCAGTATTTT
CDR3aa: CASSVSGTTDTQYF

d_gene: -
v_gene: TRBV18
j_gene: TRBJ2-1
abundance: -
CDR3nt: TGTGCCAGCTCACCACGGACCATCCTAATCAATGAGCAGTTCTTC
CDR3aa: CASSPRTILINEQFF

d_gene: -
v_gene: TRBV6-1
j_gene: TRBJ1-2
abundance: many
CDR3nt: TGTGCCAGCAGTGAACAGTGGGGCGGTAACTATGGCTACACCTTC
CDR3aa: CASSEQWGGNYGYTF

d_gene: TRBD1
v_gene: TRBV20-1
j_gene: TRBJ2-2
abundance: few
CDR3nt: TGCAGTGCGAGAAGTAAAAACAGGGGTACCAACACCGGGGAGCTGTTTTTT
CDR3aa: CSARSKNRGTNTGELFF

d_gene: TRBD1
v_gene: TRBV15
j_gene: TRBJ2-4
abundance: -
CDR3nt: TGTGCCACCAGCACCGATGACAGGGAAAGGGACAAAAACATTCAGTACTTC
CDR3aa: CATSTDDRERDKNIQYF

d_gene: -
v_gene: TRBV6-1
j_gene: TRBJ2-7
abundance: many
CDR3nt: TGTGCCAGCAGTGAGCAGCCCGGGAAGTACTTC
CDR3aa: CASSEQPGKYF

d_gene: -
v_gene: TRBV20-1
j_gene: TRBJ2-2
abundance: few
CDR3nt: TGCAGTGCCCCCCGGGACACCGGGGAGCTGTTTTTT
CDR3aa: CSAPRDTGELFF

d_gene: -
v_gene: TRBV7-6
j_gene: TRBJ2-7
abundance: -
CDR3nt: TGTGCCAGCAGCTTATCCGGGACGACCTACGAGCAGTACTTC
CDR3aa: CASSLSGTTYEQYF

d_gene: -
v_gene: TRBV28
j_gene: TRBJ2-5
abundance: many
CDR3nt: TGTGCCAGCCCCATTCGGGGCCCGTGCACCCCACAAGAGACCCAGTACTTC
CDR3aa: CASPIRGPCTPQETQYF

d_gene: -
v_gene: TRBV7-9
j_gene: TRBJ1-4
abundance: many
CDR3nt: TGTGCCAGCAGCTCCAGCGGGAAGCATGAAAAACTGTTTTTT
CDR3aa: CASSSSGKHEKLFF